This T cell receptor beta chain was sequenced in a study of blood T cells in healthy people across ages. The study's findings and limits: Significant beta diversity loss was already apparent by age about 39, declining roughly linearly. CMV status of donors was unknown, possibly confounding expanded clonotype changes.

Around 9.4 milliliters was the volume of peripheral blood drawn from each donor. The CDR3 has 14 amino acids. Using a J-beta primer mix together with a sample-barcoded 5' primer, a second PCR was run for about 6 to 12 cycles. In TCRdb, the 5' RACE reads were re-called with MiXCR into one record per CDR3 protein. The table includes fewer than 2,000,000 distinct CDR3 sequences, roughly two fifths detected once. With respect to this clonotype: The antigen remains unidentified. The junction departs from germline at one end; a sequencing error may be responsible.

The specimen sequenced was blood. This receptor was identified in a human donor in good health. The chain employs TRBV12-3 or TRBV12-4 and TRBJ2-6; D is perhaps TRBD1 (5 bases). The DNA of the CDR3 is TGTGCCAGCAGCGGCCACTCTGGGGCCAGCGTCCTGACTTTC. Translation: CASSGHSGASVLTF.